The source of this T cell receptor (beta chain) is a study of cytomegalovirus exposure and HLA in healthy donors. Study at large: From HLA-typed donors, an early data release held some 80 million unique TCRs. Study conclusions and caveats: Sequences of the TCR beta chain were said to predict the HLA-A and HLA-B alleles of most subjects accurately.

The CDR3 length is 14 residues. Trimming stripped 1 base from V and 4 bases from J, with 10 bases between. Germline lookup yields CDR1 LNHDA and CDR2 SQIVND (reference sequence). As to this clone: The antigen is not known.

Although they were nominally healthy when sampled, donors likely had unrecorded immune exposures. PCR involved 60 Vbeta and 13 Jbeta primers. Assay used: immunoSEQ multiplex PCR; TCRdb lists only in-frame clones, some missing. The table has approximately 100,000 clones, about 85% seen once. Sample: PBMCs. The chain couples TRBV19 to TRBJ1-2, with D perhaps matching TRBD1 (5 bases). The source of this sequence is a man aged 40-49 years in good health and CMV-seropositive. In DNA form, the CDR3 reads TGTGCCAGTAGTATAGGGGGGGGTTCCTATGGCTACACCTTC. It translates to CASSIGGGSYGYTF.